The rows below give T cell receptor beta chains drawn from one sample of a study of T cells in Graves' hyperthyroidism and ophthalmopathy. Each CDR3 protein is one row after TCRdb ran MiXCR on the multiplex PCR reads. The data contain approximately 400,000 distinct CDR3 sequences, more than 12% of them singletons. Material: blood. The receptors come from a man in his forties or fifties with Graves' ophthalmopathy. CDR3s include the opening cysteine and the closing phenylalanine or tryptophan. D genes are given only for firm matches. Only some rows state a clone size, as once, few, many or a class for expanded clones.

D gene,clone size,V gene,J gene,CDR3 DNA,CDR3 protein
TRBD1,.,TRBV5-1,TRBJ2-1,TGTGCCAGCACCACTCACGGACAGGGCCCCTCCTACAATGAGCAGTTCTTC,CASTTHGQGPSYNEQFF
TRBD2,many,TRBV11-3,TRBJ2-3,TGTGCCAGCAGCCCACTCGGGACTAGTAGCACAGATACGCAGTATTTT,CASSPLGTSSTDTQYF
.,.,TRBV12-5,TRBJ1-1,TGTGCTAGTGCCGCATCTAGGAACGCTGAAGCTTTCTTT,CASAASRNAEAFF
.,many,TRBV11-1,TRBJ1-1,TGTGCCAGCAGCTACAAGACAGACTCGGGTGCTTTCTTT,CASSYKTDSGAFF
.,many,TRBV18,TRBJ2-1,TGTGCCAGCTCAACCGCGGGGAATGAGCAGTTCTTC,CASSTAGNEQFF
.,many,TRBV6-1,TRBJ1-3,TGTGCCAGCAGTGTCGTGGGGGCCTTCTCTGGAAACACCATATATTTT,CASSVVGAFSGNTIYF
TRBD2,many,TRBV20-1,TRBJ2-1,TGCAGTGCTAGGCCTAGCGGGAGTGAGCAGTTCTTC,CSARPSGSEQFF
.,many,TRBV20-1,TRBJ2-1,TGCAGTGCTAGGGGAGGAGCGGGCTCCTACAATGAGCAGTTCTTC,CSARGGAGSYNEQFF
.,few,TRBV6-2/TRBV6-3,TRBJ1-2,TGTGCCAGCAGTAGGATCGGCTGGGACTATGGCTACACCTTC,CASSRIGWDYGYTF
TRBD2,many,TRBV5-1,TRBJ2-1,TGCGCCAGCAGCGTCGGGACTAGCGGGAGTTACCATGAGCAGTTCTTC,CASSVGTSGSYHEQFF
.,.,TRBV9,TRBJ2-2,TGTGCCAGCAGCACAAGAACCGGGGAGCTGTTTTTT,CASSTRTGELFF
.,few,TRBV11-3,TRBJ2-2,TGTGCCAGCAGCCTGACTAAAGACACCGGGGAGCTGTTTTTT,CASSLTKDTGELFF
.,many,TRBV20-1,TRBJ2-7,TGCAGTGCTGTCGCCATGGCTGGGGGGAAAGAGCAGTACTTC,CSAVAMAGGKEQYF
TRBD1,many,TRBV7-6,TRBJ1-2,TGTGCCAGCAGCAAGGACAGGTTCGGCTACACCTTC,CASSKDRFGYTF
.,.,TRBV5-5,TRBJ2-3,TGTGCCAGCAGCTTGGTCAGTGGGGAATACACAGATACGCAGTATTTT,CASSLVSGEYTDTQYF
.,few,TRBV24-1,TRBJ2-7,TGTGCCACCAGTGACTCTAGGGTATCGACCTACGAGCAGTACTTC,CATSDSRVSTYEQYF
.,many,TRBV6-1,TRBJ1-5,TGTGCCAGCAGCCCCGTCGGGGGGCGGGGATTAAGTCAGCCCCAGCATTTT,CASSPVGGRGLSQPQHF
.,many,TRBV27,TRBJ1-2,TGTGCCAGCAGTTTAGGACGGACCAACTATGGCTACACCTTC,CASSLGRTNYGYTF
.,many,TRBV29-1,TRBJ1-5,TGCAGCGTTGTCGCCGGAGGGACCAATCAGCCCCAGCATTTT,CSVVAGGTNQPQHF
.,many,TRBV11-3,TRBJ1-4,TGTGCCAGCAGCCCTGGTCCACCGGCTAATGAAAAACTGTTTTTT,CASSPGPPANEKLFF
.,many,TRBV18,TRBJ2-1,TGTGCCAGCTCACCCGGTGCCCGGGATGAGCAGTTCTTC,CASSPGARDEQFF
.,many,TRBV3-1,TRBJ2-7,TGTGCCAGCAGCCAAGCCCGGGGCAACGAGCAGTACTTC,CASSQARGNEQYF
.,many,TRBV20-1,TRBJ2-1,TGCAGTGCCACTGACAATGAGCAGTTCTTC,CSATDNEQFF
TRBD2,many,TRBV28,TRBJ2-1,TGTGCCAGCAGCTTTACTAGCGGGAGGGTCTCCTACAATGAGCAGTTCTTC,CASSFTSGRVSYNEQFF
TRBD1,many,TRBV11-2,TRBJ2-2,TGTGCCAGCAGCTTGACAGGGTCCATAGGCGGCGGGGAGCTGTTTTTT,CASSLTGSIGGGELFF
.,few,TRBV10-3,TRBJ2-7,TGTGCCATCAGGCGGGACAGCAACTCCTACGAGCAGTACTTC,CAIRRDSNSYEQYF
.,.,TRBV12-3/TRBV12-4,TRBJ1-3,TGTGCCAGCAGTTTTGGGGCAAACTCTGGAAACACCATATATTTT,CASSFGANSGNTIYF
.,many,TRBV2,TRBJ2-1,TGTGCCAGCAGTGAAGTCGGGAACAATGAGCAGTTCTTC,CASSEVGNNEQFF
.,many,TRBV20-1,TRBJ2-5,TGCAGTGCTAGAATCCCAGGGGTAGAGACCCAGTACTTC,CSARIPGVETQYF
.,many,TRBV2,TRBJ2-7,TGTGCCAGCTTTCGACAGCCGAGCTCCTACGAGCAGTACTTC,CASFRQPSSYEQYF
.,few,TRBV20-1,TRBJ2-3,TGCAGTGCTAGAGCGGCGGGCAGCACAGATACGCAGTATTTT,CSARAAGSTDTQYF
.,few,TRBV5-8,TRBJ1-4,TGTGCCAGCAGCTTGCCAGGTCATGAAAAACTGTTTTTT,CASSLPGHEKLFF
TRBD1,once,TRBV7-9,TRBJ2-1,TGTGCCAGCGGTCGGACAGGGCTCGCCAATGAGCAGTTCTTC,CASGRTGLANEQFF
TRBD1,few,TRBV12-3/TRBV12-4,TRBJ2-1,TGTGCCAGCAGCGGGGACAGGGATTACGGTGAGCAGTTCTTC,CASSGDRDYGEQFF
.,.,TRBV7-9,TRBJ2-7,TGTGCCAGCAGCTTACCTTCCACCTACGAGCAGTACTTC,CASSLPSTYEQYF
.,many,TRBV13,TRBJ2-5,TGTGCCAGCAGCCTCAGGTGGAAGGAGACCCAGTACTTC,CASSLRWKETQYF
.,many,TRBV20-1,TRBJ2-1,TGCAGTGCTACTAGCCTCGCCCAGGGAGGTTTTGATGAGCAGTTCTTC,CSATSLAQGGFDEQFF
TRBD2,.,TRBV24-1,TRBJ2-1,TGTGCCACCAGATCCGGGACTAGCGGTAATGAGCAGTTCTTC,CATRSGTSGNEQFF
TRBD1,.,TRBV5-4,TRBJ2-1,TGTGCCAGCAACCCCCGGGACAGGGGGCAGAATGAGCAGTTCTTC,CASNPRDRGQNEQFF
.,many,TRBV28,TRBJ2-3,TGTGCCAGCAGTTTGTTTTCAGATACGCAGTATTTT,CASSLFSDTQYF
.,few,TRBV2,TRBJ1-3,TGTGCCAGCAGTGCCTTACAGGGCCACTCTGGAAACACCATATATTTT,CASSALQGHSGNTIYF
.,many,TRBV11-2,TRBJ2-5,TGTGCCAGCAGCTTAGAATACCAAGAGACCCAGTACTTC,CASSLEYQETQYF
TRBD2,many,TRBV7-9,TRBJ2-1,TGTGCCAGCAGTGGAGCGGAGGGAGGGAATGAGCAGTTCTTC,CASSGAEGGNEQFF
.,many,TRBV20-1,TRBJ2-4,TGCAGCGCTCCGCCGGGTGGACGCGGGATGGGCATTCAGTACTTC,CSAPPGGRGMGIQYF
TRBD2,.,TRBV24-1,TRBJ2-7,TGTGCCACCAGTGACCTGAAAGCGGGAATCTACGAGCAGTACTTC,CATSDLKAGIYEQYF
.,many,TRBV30,TRBJ2-7,TGTGCCTGGAGGAGTCTAGGGCCTAAGTACGAGCAGTACTTC,CAWRSLGPKYEQYF
.,many,TRBV18,TRBJ1-5,TGTGCCAGCTCACTGGGGGATCTCAGCCAGCCCCAGCATTTT,CASSLGDLSQPQHF
.,.,TRBV20-1,TRBJ2-7,TGCAGTGCTAGAGGTTACAATGAGCAGTACTTC,CSARGYNEQYF
.,many,TRBV30,TRBJ2-7,TGTGCCTGGAGATCCAGGTCAGGTGTTGAGCAGTACTTC,CAWRSRSGVEQYF
TRBD1,.,TRBV24-1,TRBJ2-7,TGTGCCACCAGGGGGACAGGGGGCTCCGAGCAGTACTTC,CATRGTGGSEQYF
.,many,TRBV18,TRBJ2-3,TGTGCCAGCTCACCACCGGGCGTACCTAGCACAGATACGCAGTATTTT,CASSPPGVPSTDTQYF
TRBD2,.,TRBV5-8,TRBJ2-1,TGTGCCAGCAGCTTGGGGACTAGGGAGGGTGAGCAGTTCTTC,CASSLGTREGEQFF